The T cell receptor beta chain described here comes from a study of beta chain features in type 1 diabetes. Study-level results: For cells with high TCR expression, cDNA sequencing could yield over-representation. Patients with type 1 diabetes carried fewer insertions and had more deletions at their VDJ junctions. Significant though moderate, a shortening of TCRB CDR3s appeared in all four CD4+ subsets of Type 1 diabetes patients.

This clone was observed a few times. The antigen remains unidentified. Every isolated RNA sample was fully reverse transcribed, so sequencing captured expressed TCRB transcripts. Sequencing used immunoSEQ multiplex PCR; TCRdb keeps in-frame clones, though not all of them. The top ten hold approximately 0.6% of the sample, which has 300,000 to 400,000 clones, over 8.5% seen once. This CDR3 is built from 15 residues. J gave up 4 bases and V 7 bases, and 8 bases lay outside the gene matches. The germline V gene encodes CDR1 SQVTM and CDR2 ANQGSEA. This clonotype was sampled from a man aged 25-45 years with type 1 diabetes. The sequenced sample was central memory CD4+ T cells from blood. The gene calls are TRBV29-1 and TRBJ2-2; 11 nucleotides line up with TRBD2. The CDR3 sequence is CSARRLAGSTGELFF. CDR3 bases: TGCAGCGCCCGGAGACTAGCGGGATCCACCGGGGAGCTGTTTTTT.